Listed below are T cell receptor beta chains from one sample, sequenced in a study of cytomegalovirus exposure and HLA in healthy donors. The table came from immunoSEQ multiplex PCR; TCRdb's copy has only in-frame clones and leaves some out. The data hold about 150,000 clones, with roughly 10% observed a single time. Source material: PBMCs. The source of these receptors is a man aged 45 to 65 in good health and CMV-seronegative. Both conserved end residues are part of each CDR3. D genes are given only for firm matches. Size is omitted from some rows. Given values are once, few, many or a class for expanded clones.

CDR3 DNA: TGTGCCAGCAACCCGGGACTAGCGGGGAGCGTCACCGGGGAGCTGTTTTTT
CDR3 protein: CASNPGLAGSVTGELFF
clone size: few
D gene: TRBD2
J gene: TRBJ2-2
V gene: TRBV9

CDR3 DNA: TGTGCCAGCAGTTTTGGACTGGGAGCCTACGAGCAGTACTTC
CDR3 protein: CASSFGLGAYEQYF
clone size: few
D gene: NA
J gene: TRBJ2-7
V gene: TRBV27

CDR3 DNA: TGTGCCAGCAGCTTGGTCCAAGCCTCCGAGCAGTACTTC
CDR3 protein: CASSLVQASEQYF
clone size: NA
D gene: NA
J gene: TRBJ2-7
V gene: TRBV5-6

CDR3 DNA: TGTGCCAGTAGTATATGGCGGGAGTCGTACAATGAGCAGTTCTTC
CDR3 protein: CASSIWRESYNEQFF
clone size: NA
D gene: TRBD2
J gene: TRBJ2-1
V gene: TRBV19

CDR3 DNA: TGCGCCAGCTGTGTTGGGGGGAACTTGGTAGATACGCAGTATTTT
CDR3 protein: CASCVGGNLVDTQYF
clone size: NA
D gene: NA
J gene: TRBJ2-3
V gene: TRBV10-2

CDR3 DNA: TGTGCTAGTGGTTCAACTTACGAGACAGAGTTTCTTCGGCACGAGCAGTACTTC
CDR3 protein: CASGSTYETEFLRHEQYF
clone size: few
D gene: NA
J gene: TRBJ2-7
V gene: TRBV12-5

CDR3 DNA: TGTGCCTGGGCGAATTTGGGGGCCAGGGGGTACGAGCAGTACTTC
CDR3 protein: CAWANLGARGYEQYF
clone size: few
D gene: TRBD1
J gene: TRBJ2-7
V gene: TRBV30

CDR3 DNA: TGTGCCAGCAGCTTGACCGGGACAGGGTGGGGTCCCAACGAGCAGTACTTC
CDR3 protein: CASSLTGTGWGPNEQYF
clone size: few
D gene: TRBD1
J gene: TRBJ2-7
V gene: TRBV11-1

CDR3 DNA: TGTGCCAGCAGACGACTGGACAGGTCCCCAACTAATGAAAAACTGTTTTTT
CDR3 protein: CASRRLDRSPTNEKLFF
clone size: NA
D gene: TRBD1
J gene: TRBJ1-4
V gene: TRBV27

CDR3 DNA: TGTGCCAGTAGTACCCGGGGGGGCGGGGGAGATACGCAGTATTTT
CDR3 protein: CASSTRGGGGDTQYF
clone size: few
D gene: TRBD2
J gene: TRBJ2-3
V gene: TRBV19

CDR3 DNA: TGCAGCGTGACTAGCGGGGGGACCGGGGAGCTGTTTTTT
CDR3 protein: CSVTSGGTGELFF
clone size: few
D gene: TRBD2
J gene: TRBJ2-2
V gene: TRBV29-1

CDR3 DNA: TGCGCCAGCAGCGGTCAGGGGGCCGGGACTGAAGCTTTCTTT
CDR3 protein: CASSGQGAGTEAFF
clone size: few
D gene: TRBD1
J gene: TRBJ1-1
V gene: TRBV5-1

CDR3 DNA: TGCGCCAGCAGTGACCTGAGACAGGGGGCACGAGAGACCCAGTACTTC
CDR3 protein: CASSDLRQGARETQYF
clone size: few
D gene: TRBD1
J gene: TRBJ2-5
V gene: TRBV10-1

CDR3 DNA: TGCAGCGCCCCGACTGGCACAGATACGCAGTATTTT
CDR3 protein: CSAPTGTDTQYF
clone size: few
D gene: NA
J gene: TRBJ2-3
V gene: TRBV29-1

CDR3 DNA: TGTGCCAGCGGGAGGGGTCTTAACGCTGAAGCTTTCTTT
CDR3 protein: CASGRGLNAEAFF
clone size: NA
D gene: NA
J gene: TRBJ1-1
V gene: TRBV6-5

CDR3 DNA: TGTGCCAGCAGCTTAGGGGCAGGTCAAAAGTCCCAGCATTTT
CDR3 protein: CASSLGAGQKSQHF
clone size: few
D gene: NA
J gene: TRBJ1-5
V gene: TRBV7-2

CDR3 DNA: TGTGCCAGCTCACCACCGGTTTTGCGTCTGAACACTGAAGCTTTCTTT
CDR3 protein: CASSPPVLRLNTEAFF
clone size: NA
D gene: NA
J gene: TRBJ1-1
V gene: TRBV18

CDR3 DNA: TGCGCCAGCAGCTTGGTCGACAGGGCTAGAGCTTTCTTT
CDR3 protein: CASSLVDRARAFF
clone size: few
D gene: TRBD1
J gene: TRBJ1-1
V gene: TRBV5-1